This T cell receptor beta chain was sequenced during a study of T-cell reconstitution after alpha-beta-depleted transplantation in children. Library preparation (for TCRbeta) was performed with unique molecular identifiers. TCRdb independently ran MiXCR on the PCR reads; one entry per CDR3 protein. The repertoire holds approximately 130,000 distinct CDR3 sequences, with roughly 9.7% as singletons. This clonotype was seen more than once but under ten times. Its target is unknown. Germline V gene sequence: CDR1 SQVTM, CDR2 ANQGSEA. Trimming at V came to 4 bases and at J to 9 bases, leaving 8 bases not matched to a gene. There are 15 residues in the CDR3. Findings of the study overall: As was reported, about two months after transplant, alpha-beta T cells came from several hundred expanded graft clones. The main origin of T-cell counts and diversity one year after transplant was newly produced T cells.

The chain recombines TRBV29-1 with TRBJ2-1, with 14 nucleotides matching TRBD2. Sequencing used PBMCs, mostly from graft donor cells, obtained 180 days after TCRalphabeta/CD19-depleted stem cell transplant. This TCR was recovered from a girl under three years old who had a stem cell transplant for combined immunodeficiency, so the T cells may come from the graft donor. CDR3 amino acids: CSVGMPGLAGAEQFF. For the CDR3, the DNA is TGCAGCGTTGGAATGCCGGGACTAGCGGGAGCTGAGCAGTTCTTC.